A single sample gave rise to the 2 T cell receptor beta chains below, sequenced in a study of T cell repertoires in cytomegalovirus infection. TCRdb fed the reads into MiXCR, producing one record per CDR3 protein. The table includes approximately 500,000 distinct CDR3 sequences, over 9% detected once. Specimen: PBMCs. All receptors come from a human donor in good health (CMV status not recorded). Some clones in this sample may be carry-over from other donors' samples.

This clonotype was detected ten times or more. A read error may produce the germline difference seen at one junction end. The gene calls are TRBV5-1 and TRBJ1-1; D uncertain. CDR1 and CDR2 (germline): SGHRS, YFSETQ. This CDR3 comprises 12 residues. This CDR3 is CASSFGDTEAFF. The CDR3 coding sequence is TGTGCCAGCAGCTTTGGAGACACTGAAGCTTTCTTT. Full variable domain (missing parts from reference TRBV5-1 and TRBJ1-1): KAGVTQTPRYLIKTRGQQVTLSCSPISGHRSVSWYQQTPGQGLQFLFEYFSETQRNKGNFPGRFSGRQFSNSRSEMNVSTLELGDSALYLCASSFGDTEAFFGQGTRLTVV.

The chain employs TRBV2 and TRBJ1-2, with a tentative D call TRBD1 (6 bases). The CDR3 totals 16 residues. V dropped 6 bases and J dropped 8 bases, with 25 bases sitting between them. Germline CDR1 SNHLY, CDR2 FYNNEI. CDR3 residues: CASRRGFSDLSGGYTF. The CDR3 DNA reads as TGTGCCAGCAGGAGGGGGTTTTCCGACCTCAGCGGGGGCTACACCTTC.